The subject of this entry is one T cell receptor (beta chain). Time point of the sample: pre-treatment sample, taken before nivolumab and TIL therapy. The data belong to a study of TIL therapy for anti-PD-1-resistant metastatic lung cancer. The immunoSEQ assay was v3. This table comes from immunoSEQ multiplex PCR, and its TCRdb copy is limited to in-frame clones, with some not included. The table lists roughly 54,000 clones, about nine tenths of them singletons. Germline assignment: CDR1 KGHSH and CDR2 LQKENI. The CDR3 spans 15 residues. The V gene lost 0 bases and the J gene lost 2 bases, with 10 bases spanning the gap.

The receptor's source is a person aged 25-85 years with non-small cell lung cancer. The V call is TRBV18, the J call TRBJ1-2; the D gene is possibly TRBD1 (5 bases). Sequenced material: blood, taken at baseline. The CDR3 coding sequence is TGTGCCAGCTCACCACCGACAGATACGAACTATGGCTACACCTTC. It yields the protein CASSPPTDTNYGYTF.